This record concerns one T cell receptor beta chain sequence. The multiple sclerosis controls, all treatment-naive patients, had relapsing-remitting disease that was stable or active. This sample was taken from a study of CD8 T cells in Susac syndrome. RNA, at about 0.45 to 1 ug, was reverse transcribed with random hexamers. The TCR beta CDR3 was amplified by immunoSEQ multiplex PCR across 54 Vbeta, 13 Jbeta. In TCRdb, the immunoSEQ multiplex PCR reads were re-called with MiXCR into one record per CDR3 protein. This repertoire shows 160,000 or so distinct CDR3 sequences, nearly 97% found once; its top ten account for under 0.15%. Trimming took off 5 bases at V and 2 bases at J, with 9 bases between the two ends. The CDR3 loop spans 13 amino acids. Germline CDR1 reads MDHEN; CDR2 reads SYDVKM.

The specimen was CD8+ T cells from PBMCs. The chain has TRBV28 and TRBJ2-5; D ambiguous. The receptor was isolated from a human donor with multiple sclerosis. CDR3 coding DNA: TGTGCCAGCAGTCTAGACGGACAAGAGACCCAGTACTTC. This sequence encodes CASSLDGQETQYF. The whole variable domain, filled in from reference TRBV28 and TRBJ2-5, reads DVKVTQSSRYLVKRTGEKVFLECVQDMDHENMFWYRQDPGLGLRLIYFSYDVKMKEKGDIPEGYSVSREKKERFSLILESASTNQTSMYLCASSLDGQETQYFGPGTRLLVL.